Following are 18 T cell receptor beta chains from one sample sequenced in a study of cytomegalovirus exposure and HLA in healthy donors. Clones were sequenced by immunoSEQ multiplex PCR, and TCRdb holds only the in-frame ones, with some missing. There are 120,000 to 150,000 clones in the sample; about 86% occur only once, and roughly 3% lies in the top ten. The sample was PBMCs. The receptors were sampled from a man aged 18 to 29 in good health and CMV-seronegative.

The chain recombines TRBV6-1 with TRBJ2-5, with 8 bases lining up with TRBD1. After removal of 9 bases from V and 5 bases from J, the junction contained 14 bases not matched to a gene. In germline, CDR1 is MNHNS, CDR2 SASEGT. This CDR3 region has 15 residues. The CDR3 DNA sequence: TGTGCCAGTTCCCTATCAGGGGGCCGAGGGGAGACCCAGTACTTC. Encoded protein: CASSLSGGRGETQYF.

CDR3 sequence: CASSRSGIYEQYF. The CDR3, as DNA: TGTGCCAGCAGCAGGTCGGGGATCTACGAGCAGTACTTC. The rearrangement links TRBV6-5 to TRBJ2-7; perhaps TRBD2 as D (5 bases). V lost 6 bases and J 3 bases, leaving 12 bases between the germline ends. Germline assignment: CDR1 MNHEY and CDR2 SVGAGI. The CDR3 loop spans 13 amino acids.

The chain links TRBV2 to TRBJ2-7; the D gene is possibly TRBD2 (6 bases). Trimming took 6 bases from V and 6 from J, leaving 12 bases between them. CDR3 size: 12 residues. Germline CDR1 reads SNHLY; CDR2 reads FYNNEI. The CDR3 region has the DNA TGTGCCAGCAGGAGGGAGGAAACCGAGCAGTACTTC. This encodes CASRREETEQYF.

This clone was seen once. The chain employs TRBV4-2 and TRBJ2-3; 11 nucleotides line up with TRBD2. This CDR3 is built from 20 residues. CDR1 and CDR2 (germline): LGHNA, YNFKEQ. Unmatched junction bases numbered 12, after V lost 1 base and J lost 0 bases. In DNA, the CDR3 is TGTGCCAGCAGCCAAGGAGAGGTCCTAGCGGGGGGCTACAGCACAGATACGCAGTATTTT. This translates into CASSQGEVLAGGYSTDTQYF.

Only one count was recorded for this clone. V usage is TRBV5-1 and J usage is TRBJ2-7, with a possible D match to TRBD2 (5 bases). The V gene's germline CDR1 is SGHRS and CDR2 YFSETQ. Trimming shortened V by 1 base and J by 5 bases, and 7 bases separated the two germline ends. The CDR3 consists of 12 residues. The CDR3 nucleotides are TGCGCCAGCAGCTTGAACGGGGACGAGCAGTACTTC. As protein: CASSLNGDEQYF.

J is TRBJ2-7 and V is TRBV11-3; TRBD1 is a possible D gene (6 bases). V was shortened by 1 base and J by 3 bases, with 19 bases between the two germline ends. From germline, CDR1 is SGHNT and CDR2 YENEEA. The CDR3 extends over 17 amino acids. CDR3 sequence reads: CASSLGGPGTKYYEQYF. The CDR3 region has the DNA TGTGCCAGCAGCTTAGGGGGGCCCGGGACCAAATACTACGAGCAGTACTTC.

The CDR3 DNA is TGTGCCAGCAGCTTATTCCCCACCGGGACAGTGGGTGAAAAACTGTTTTTT. This codes for CASSLFPTGTVGEKLFF. The rearrangement links TRBV7-9 to TRBJ1-4; 7 bases are shared with TRBD1. This CDR3 region has 17 residues. Germline V CDR1 and CDR2: SEHNR, FQNEAQ (reference sequence). With 2 bases clipped from V and 7 bases from J, the junction kept 13 bases outside the gene matches.

This chain links TRBV4-3 with TRBJ2-1; unclear D gene. Trimming removed 0 bases from V and 8 bases from J, with 11 bases in between. The CDR3 spans 14 residues. Germline V gene lookup returns CDR1 LGHNA and CDR2 YSLEER. The CDR3 spells CASSQEASFHEQFF. In nucleotides, the CDR3 is TGCGCCAGCAGCCAAGAGGCTAGTTTCCATGAGCAGTTCTTC.

This sequence joins TRBV4-3 and TRBJ2-1, with D maybe TRBD2 (6 bases). Per the germline V gene, CDR1 is LGHNA and CDR2 is YSLEER. The CDR3 sequence is 16 residues long. V lost 0 bases, J lost 2 bases, and 11 bases lay in between. The DNA of the CDR3 is TGCGCCAGCAGCCAAGAGGTAGCGGAAGCCTACAATGAGCAGTTCTTC. Translated: CASSQEVAEAYNEQFF.

The chain combines TRBV5-1 with TRBJ2-1, with TRBD2 matching over 8 bases. The junction had 14 bases not matched to a gene; V was cut back by 4 bases and J by 8 bases. This CDR3 has 16 residues. Germline V gene sequence: CDR1 SGHRS, CDR2 YFSETQ. The CDR3 nucleotides read TGCGCCAGCAGCCGGATAGCGGGAAGGGCGTTCGATGAGCAGTTCTTC. Translating gives CASSRIAGRAFDEQFF.

The chain joins TRBV5-8 to TRBJ2-3; maybe TRBD1 (5 bases). The V end lost 5 bases, the J end lost 2 bases, and 12 bases lay between the germline ends. Germline CDR1 is SGHTS and CDR2 is YDEGEE. This CDR3 region has 14 residues. CDR3 nucleotide sequence: TGTGCCAGCAGTATAGGGGAATTCACAGATACGCAGTATTTT. Residues: CASSIGEFTDTQYF.

V and J are TRBV27 and TRBJ2-1; 12 bases line up with TRBD1. The germline V gene has CDR1 MNHEY and CDR2 SMNVEV (reference sequence). V shed 6 bases, J shed 8 bases, and the junction held 5 bases outside the gene matches. The CDR3 is 14 amino acids. The CDR3 is CASRGQGARDEQFF. The CDR3 DNA reads TGTGCCAGCAGGGGACAGGGGGCGCGGGATGAGCAGTTCTTC.

The rearrangement uses TRBV30 and TRBJ2-5; perhaps TRBD1 as D (5 bases). V shed 1 base and J shed 7 bases, with 16 bases lying between them. The CDR3 contains 14 residues. Germline-derived CDR1 and CDR2 are GTSNPN and SVGIG (reference sequence). The CDR3 DNA follows: TGTGCCTGGAGTGCAACAGGTTTATCAGGGACCCAGTACTTC. This sequence encodes CAWSATGLSGTQYF.

Here the CDR3 DNA reads TGTGCCAGCGGAGAGACCGGCGGAAAAGAGACCCAGTACTTC. This translates into CASGETGGKETQYF. The chain carries TRBV25-1 and TRBJ2-5; D ambiguous. Germline V gene data show CDR1 as MGHDK and CDR2 as SYGVNS. V was shortened by 8 bases and J by 3 bases, with 16 bases between the two germline ends. The length of the CDR3 is 14 residues.

This sequence joins TRBV5-4 and TRBJ1-1, with D possibly TRBD1 on 6 matching bases. The length of the CDR3 is 13 residues. With 4 bases removed from V and 2 bases from J, the gap between germline ends came to 9 bases. Germline V gene lookup returns CDR1 SGHNT and CDR2 YYREEE (reference sequence). The CDR3 reads CASSLDSNTEAFF. As DNA, the CDR3 is TGTGCCAGCAGCCTGGACAGCAACACTGAAGCTTTCTTT.

The chain carries TRBV11-2 and TRBJ2-3; 10 bases map to TRBD2. Germline assignment: CDR1 SGHAT and CDR2 FQNNGV. J lost 0 bases, V lost 1 base, and 10 bases had no gene match. CDR3 length equals 19 residues. The CDR3 region has the DNA TGTGCCAGCAGCTTAGGGGGGCTAGCGGGAGTAGGGAGCACAGATACGCAGTATTTT. Translating it yields CASSLGGLAGVGSTDTQYF.

The CDR3 is CATSSPSYNEQFF. CDR3 DNA: TGTGCCACCAGCAGTCCCAGCTACAATGAGCAGTTCTTC. The rearrangement joins TRBV15 to TRBJ2-1, with D hard to call. Trimming shortened V by 3 bases and J by 3 bases, and 6 bases separated the two germline ends. The CDR3 sequence is 13 residues long. Germline lookup yields CDR1 LNHNV and CDR2 YYDKDF (reference sequence). The complete variable domain, with remaining parts taken from reference TRBV15 and TRBJ2-1, reads DAMVIQNPRYQVTQFGKPVTLSCSQTLNHNVMYWYQQKSSQAPKLLFHYYDKDFNNEADTPDNFQSRRPNTSFCFLDIRSPGLGDTAMYLCATSSPSYNEQFFGPGTRLTVL.

The CDR3 here is CASSDKGRGQPQHF. The CDR3, as DNA: TGTGCCAGCAGTGATAAGGGCAGGGGACAGCCCCAGCATTTT. The chain couples TRBV6-1 to TRBJ1-5, with D possibly being TRBD1 (6 bases). CDR3 size: 14 residues. Germline assignment: CDR1 MNHNS and CDR2 SASEGT. The ends were cut back, 3 bases at V and 7 bases at J, with 13 bases in the middle.